The present T cell receptor beta chain was sequenced within a study of blood T cell repertoires in COVID-19. Assay: immunoSEQ multiplex PCR; the TCRdb copy retains only in-frame clones and omits some. The table includes under 350,000 clones, 70% to 90% detected once. Input material: peripheral blood. The sequence derives from a man in his fifties or sixties who had recovered from COVID-19.

The CDR3 DNA follows: TGTGCCAGCAGTTGGGGCTCAGAAGACTATGGCTACACCTTC. Its protein is CASSWGSEDYGYTF. This chain joins TRBV6-5 and TRBJ1-2; TRBD1 might be the D (5 bases). From germline, CDR1 is MNHEY and CDR2 SVGAGI. The CDR3 has 14 amino acids. V lost 4 bases and J 3 bases, leaving 12 bases between the germline ends.